One sample yielded the 2 T cell receptor beta chains listed below, sequenced in a study of blood T cell repertoires in COVID-19. Repertoires were generated with immunoSEQ multiplex PCR, while TCRdb's copy carries only in-frame clones and drops some. The sample holds about 83,000 clones, around 86% seen once. The specimen was peripheral blood. The receptor source for this set is a man over 45 with active COVID-19.

The J gene is TRBJ2-7, the V gene TRBV6-8, with D maybe TRBD2 (5 bases). CDR3 size: 13 residues. Trimming removed 10 bases at V and 7 bases at J, with 20 bases between. The germline gives CDR1 MNHGY, CDR2 SAAAGT. CDR3 sequence (DNA): TGTGCCATCGCTGGGGTGGGAGTTAAAGAGCAGTACTTC. Its translation: CAIAGVGVKEQYF.

The chain employs TRBV2 and TRBJ1-2, with a weak D call TRBD1 (5 bases). The germline V gene has CDR1 SNHLY and CDR2 FYNNEI. This CDR3 comprises 12 residues. Between the trimmed V and J ends, which lost 4 bases and 4 bases, there was a span of 7 bases. CDR3 in DNA: TGTGCCAGCAGTGGACAGATCTATGGCTACACCTTC. Protein: CASSGQIYGYTF.